One sample yielded the 4 T cell receptor beta chains listed below, sequenced in a study of CD8 T cells in ankylosing spondylitis (dated by TCRdb to about 2017). Libraries came from 5' RACE. Sequencer: Illumina HiSeq 2500. The public reads were quality trimmed at Q25 with fastp and then assembled into clones with MiXCR by TCRdb, keeping productive beta chains. Records with the same CDR3 protein are collapsed into one entry carrying the most frequent genes and DNA. This sample lists 130,000 or so distinct CDR3 sequences; approximately 10% were detected once. Of the sample, 4.1% falls within the top ten clones. Sequencing was carried out using blood, either unsorted or a sorted T cell fraction (not recorded which). The receptors were sampled from a female donor with ankylosing spondylitis or in good health (not recorded which).

This clonotype was recorded at least ten times. This chain links TRBV7-9 with TRBJ2-5; maybe TRBD1 (5 bases). CDR3 length: 13 amino acids. The V gene lost 3 bases and the J gene lost 7 bases, with 12 bases spanning the gap. Germline V gives CDR1 SEHNR, CDR2 FQNEAQ (reference sequence). CDR3 nucleotides: TGTGCCAGCAGCTTGACAGTTGCCGGGACCCAGTACTTC. This codes for CASSLTVAGTQYF.

This clonotype has at least ten counts. This sequence joins TRBV12-3 or TRBV12-4 and TRBJ1-1; maybe TRBD1 (6 bases). The ends were cut back, 4 bases at V and 1 base at J, with 13 bases in the middle. The CDR3 contains 15 residues. The CDR3 DNA sequence: TGTGCCAGCAGTTCCCCGGGACACCCGAACACTGAAGCTTTCTTT. Encoded protein: CASSSPGHPNTEAFF.

This chain connects TRBV11-2 to TRBJ2-1, with 7 positions matching TRBD2. Germline lookup yields CDR1 SGHAT and CDR2 FQNNGV. Trimming took 5 bases from V and 4 from J; bases not matched to a gene: 2. This CDR3 spans 13 amino acids. The CDR3 spells CASSARGYNEQFF. The DNA of the CDR3 is TGTGCCAGCAGCGCGCGGGGGTACAATGAGCAGTTCTTC. The complete variable domain, with remaining parts taken from reference TRBV11-2 and TRBJ2-1, reads EAGVAQSPRYKIIEKRQSVAFWCNPISGHATLYWYQQILGQGPKLLIQFQNNGVVDDSQLPKDRFSAERLKGVDSTLKIQPAKLEDSAVYLCASSARGYNEQFFGPGTRLTVL.

At least ten counts were recorded for this clonotype. The chain carries TRBV24-1 and TRBJ2-7; 8 nucleotides align to TRBD2. The CDR3 runs 15 residues. V dropped 6 bases and J dropped 1; count of bases not matched to a gene: 7. CDR1 is KGHDR and CDR2 is SFDVKD in the germline V gene. CDR3 sequence: CATSPSGGRSYEQYF. The CDR3 nucleotides read TGTGCCACCAGTCCAAGCGGGGGTAGATCCTACGAGCAGTACTTC.